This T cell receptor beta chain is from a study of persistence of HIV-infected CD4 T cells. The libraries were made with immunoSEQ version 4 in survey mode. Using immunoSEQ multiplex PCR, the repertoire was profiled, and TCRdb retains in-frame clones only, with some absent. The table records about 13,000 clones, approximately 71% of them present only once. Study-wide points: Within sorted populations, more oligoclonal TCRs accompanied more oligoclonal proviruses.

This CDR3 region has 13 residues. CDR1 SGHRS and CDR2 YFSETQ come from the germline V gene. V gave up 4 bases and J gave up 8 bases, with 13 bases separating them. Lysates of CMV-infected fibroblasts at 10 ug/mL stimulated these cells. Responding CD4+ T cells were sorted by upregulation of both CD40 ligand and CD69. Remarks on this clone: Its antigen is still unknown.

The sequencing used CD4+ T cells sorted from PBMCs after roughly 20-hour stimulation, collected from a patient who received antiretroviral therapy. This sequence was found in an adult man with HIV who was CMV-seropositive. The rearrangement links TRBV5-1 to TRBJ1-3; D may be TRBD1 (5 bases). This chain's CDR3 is CASSPRTLDTIYF. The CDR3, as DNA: TGCGCCAGCAGCCCGAGGACATTAGACACCATATATTTT.